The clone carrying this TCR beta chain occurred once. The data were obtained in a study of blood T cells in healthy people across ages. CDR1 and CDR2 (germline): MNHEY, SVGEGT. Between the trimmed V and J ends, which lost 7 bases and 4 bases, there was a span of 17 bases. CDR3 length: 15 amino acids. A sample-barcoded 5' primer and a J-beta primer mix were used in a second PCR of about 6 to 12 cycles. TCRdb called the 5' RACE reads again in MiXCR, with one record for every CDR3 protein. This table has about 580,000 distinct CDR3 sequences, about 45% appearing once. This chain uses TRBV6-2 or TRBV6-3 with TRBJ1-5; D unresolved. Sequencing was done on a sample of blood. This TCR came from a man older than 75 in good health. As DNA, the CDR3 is TGTGCCAGCAAAGGTCGACCCCTGGGGAATCAGCCCCAGCATTTT. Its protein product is CASKGRPLGNQPQHF.